This T cell receptor (beta chain) was identified in a study of blood T cell repertoires in COVID-19. Ages ranged from roughly 18 to 100 years, with residence in 24 US areas. Participants reported their clinical history, and cohort assignment relied on those reports. As processed by the authors: Amplifying reference gene primers gave estimates of nucleated cell counts. Repertoires were generated with immunoSEQ multiplex PCR, while TCRdb's copy carries only in-frame clones and drops some. V, J and clone size derive from that table, while D and trimming were established from the DNA sequence. The sample yields some 430,000 clones, roughly 88% seen once. Per the germline V gene, CDR1 is MGHRA and CDR2 is YSYEKL. The CDR3 covers 16 residues. Unmatched junction bases numbered 7, after V lost 3 bases and J lost 8 bases.

The rearrangement joins TRBV4-1 to TRBJ1-6; 10 bases align to TRBD1. The sequenced sample was PBMCs or T cells enriched from blood (not recorded which). The source is a man aged 18-30 years who had recovered from COVID-19. CDR3 sequence (DNA): TGCGCCAGCAGCCAGGCAGACAGGGGGCCCTATTCACCCCTCCACTTT. Translating gives CASSQADRGPYSPLHF.